This entry lists 15 T cell receptor beta chains sequenced from one sample in a study of regulatory T cells in long-lasting Graves disease. Both iRepertoire HTBI primers and Arm-PCR of CDR3 regions were used to build the TCR beta libraries. TCRdb itself ran the multiplex PCR reads through MiXCR, one entry per CDR3 protein. This sample has about 430,000 distinct CDR3 sequences, with around 20% found just once. Time point here: persistent/refractory GD, antithyroid drugs over 5 years with positive TRAb. Construction of the TCR library relied on RNA isolated from PBMCs. The sequencing used peripheral blood mononuclear cells (PBMCs), collected when the disease was refractory, from a patient treated with antithyroid drugs. These receptors all stem from a female donor with Graves disease.

This clonotype has a count of ten or more. The chain combines TRBV7-6 with TRBJ2-7; 9 nucleotides agree with TRBD1. The CDR3 has 14 residues. Trimming removed 5 bases from V and 5 bases from J; junction bases left unmatched: 7. Per the germline V gene, CDR1 is SGHVS and CDR2 is FNYEAQ. CDR3 in DNA: TGTGCCAGCAGCCCCCGGGACAGGGCCGACGAGCAGTACTTC. This translates into CASSPRDRADEQYF.

This clonotype has a count of ten or more. This rearrangement joins TRBV24-1 to TRBJ1-5; D is perhaps TRBD1 (6 bases). The CDR3 totals 14 residues. Trimming pared 4 bases from V and 6 bases from J, leaving 12 bases between. Looked up from germline, CDR1 is KGHDR and CDR2 is SFDVKD. CDR3 loop: CATSDGQWAQPQHF. The CDR3 coding sequence is TGTGCCACCAGTGACGGACAGTGGGCTCAGCCCCAGCATTTT.

This clonotype showed up many times. The chain combines TRBV28 with TRBJ2-5; 7 bases align to TRBD2. V shed 10 bases, J shed 2 bases, and the junction held 13 bases outside the gene matches. Germline loops: CDR1 MDHEN, CDR2 SYDVKM. This CDR3 contains 15 residues. The CDR3 DNA sequence: TGTGCCACACAAGGCGGGGGAACAGCGCAAGAGACCCAGTACTTC. It encodes CATQGGGTAQETQYF.

The rearrangement links TRBV20-1 to TRBJ1-2, with unresolved D. The CDR3 has 12 amino acids. V was trimmed by 6 bases and J by 4 bases, leaving 12 bases between them. Germline V gene sequence: CDR1 DFQATT, CDR2 SNEGSKA (reference sequence). In DNA, the CDR3 is TGCAGTGCCCGGGAGTATACCTATGGCTACACCTTC. As protein: CSAREYTYGYTF.

This clonotype was recorded many times. The chain uses TRBV27 and TRBJ2-7; 8 bases line up with TRBD1. Germline V gives CDR1 MNHEY, CDR2 SMNVEV (reference sequence). Losses at the gene ends were 5 bases for V and 3 bases for J; bases not matched to a gene: 3. The CDR3 is 13 amino acids. The CDR3 DNA sequence: TGTGCCAGCAGTCACGGGACAGGCTACGAGCAGTACTTC. Translated: CASSHGTGYEQYF.

The gene calls are TRBV5-6 and TRBJ2-1; TRBD2 matches at 7 bases. The germline gives CDR1 SGHDT, CDR2 YYEEEE. J lost 5 bases, V lost 1 base, and 3 bases had no gene match. The CDR3 has 14 amino acids. CDR3 nucleotides: TGTGCCAGCAGCTTGCGGGGACTAAACAATGAGCAGTTCTTC. It encodes CASSLRGLNNEQFF.

A word on this clonotype: This may arise from a read error, as a much more abundant clone is one base away. The chain uses TRBV3-1 and TRBJ1-1; D not certain. CDR3 length: 13 amino acids. Looked up from germline, CDR1 is LGHDT and CDR2 is YNNKEL (reference sequence). CDR3 sequence (DNA): TGTGCCAGCAGCCAAGCCGAGCGGACTGAAGCTTACTTT. Translating gives CASSQAERTEAYF.

V is TRBV30 and J is TRBJ2-7; TRBD1 aligns across 7 bases. J lost 0 bases, V lost 4 bases, and 12 bases had no gene match. Germline assignment: CDR1 GTSNPN and CDR2 SVGIG (reference sequence). CDR3 size: 16 residues. The CDR3 region has the DNA TGTGCCTGGACCCCCACCCTCGGGACAGCCTCCTACGAGCAGTACTTC. Protein: CAWTPTLGTASYEQYF.

This clonotype was observed at least ten times. The gene calls are TRBV12-3 or TRBV12-4 and TRBJ2-7, with D possibly being TRBD2 (5 bases). The CDR3 totals 12 residues. The germline V and J ends were trimmed by 6 bases and 5 bases, with 11 bases remaining between them. CDR3 DNA sequence: TGTGCCAGCAGCCGCGACGGGAACGAGCAGTACTTC. This sequence encodes CASSRDGNEQYF.

This clonotype was picked up a small number of times. The chain is built from TRBV6-1 and TRBJ2-1; D is perhaps TRBD2 (6 bases). This CDR3 comprises 19 residues. CDR1 is MNHNS and CDR2 is SASEGT in the germline V gene. V lost 8 bases to trimming and J lost 0 bases, with 26 bases between them. The CDR3 loop is CASQSHAEGGARSYNEQFF. CDR3 sequence (DNA): TGTGCCAGCCAGTCACATGCCGAGGGAGGCGCACGCTCCTACAATGAGCAGTTCTTC.

This clonotype was counted at least ten times. J is TRBJ2-2 and V is TRBV5-1; 9 nucleotides align to TRBD2. Germline CDR1 and CDR2: SGHRS and YFSETQ. V shed 2 bases, J shed 1 base, and the junction held 0 bases outside the gene matches. The CDR3 extends over 15 amino acids. The CDR3 reads CASSLLAGNTGELFF. The DNA for the CDR3 is TGCGCCAGCAGCTTACTAGCGGGGAACACCGGGGAGCTGTTTTTT. Complete variable domain (other parts from reference TRBV5-1 and TRBJ2-2): KAGVTQTPRYLIKTRGQQVTLSCSPISGHRSVSWYQQTPGQGLQFLFEYFSETQRNKGNFPGRFSGRQFSNSRSEMNVSTLELGDSALYLCASSLLAGNTGELFFGEGSRLTVL.

The chain joins TRBV3-1 to TRBJ2-5; possible D gene TRBD2, 5 bases. V lost 5 bases to trimming and J lost 1 base, with 14 bases between them. CDR1 is LGHDT, CDR2 YNNKEL, per germline (reference sequence). This CDR3 region has 15 residues. CDR3 DNA sequence: TGTGCCAGCAGCGCCTCCGAGGGCGGCCAAGAGACCCAGTACTTC. This translates into CASSASEGGQETQYF.

This clonotype was recorded many times. The chain couples TRBV20-1 to TRBJ2-5; 16 bases are shared with TRBD2. The CDR3 length is 16 residues. In germline, CDR1 is DFQATT, CDR2 SNEGSKA (reference sequence). J lost 4 bases, V lost 5 bases, and 7 bases had no gene match. CDR3 nucleotides: TGCAGTGCTCCGGGGACTAGCGGGAGGGCCTCAGAGACCCAGTACTTC. Translation gives CSAPGTSGRASETQYF.

On this clonotype: A read error may explain this, as a much larger clone is one base away. The chain is built from TRBV28 and TRBJ1-1; D is uncertain. This CDR3 region has 12 residues. The V gene's germline CDR1 is MDHEN and CDR2 SYDVKM. Trimming took off 6 bases at V and 10 bases at J, with 15 bases between the two ends. The CDR3 region has the DNA TGTGCCAGCAGGAGCTCGGGTAGAGGAGCTTTCTTT. Translated, it gives CASRSSGRGAFF.

This clonotype showed up just a few times. The J gene is TRBJ2-2, the V gene TRBV5-1, with unresolved D. With 1 base removed from V and 4 bases from J, the gap between germline ends came to 17 bases. The germline gives CDR1 SGHRS, CDR2 YFSETQ. This CDR3 has 17 residues. Here the CDR3 reads CASSLFRWDDFTGELFF. Here the CDR3 DNA reads TGCGCCAGCAGCTTGTTTCGGTGGGATGACTTCACCGGGGAGCTGTTTTTT.